What follows describes a single T cell receptor beta chain. This specimen belongs to a study of control samples from healthy donors and cancer patients. Assay used: immunoSEQ multiplex PCR; TCRdb lists only in-frame clones, some missing. The data show over 150,000 clones, about 94% seen once. Germline lookup yields CDR1 SGHTA and CDR2 FQGNSA. The CDR3 covers 14 residues. The V gene end was trimmed by 2 bases and the J gene end by 3 bases; junction bases not matched to a gene: 3. This TCR was sampled from a man in his 60s with colorectal cancer. Specimen: PBMCs. This sequence joins TRBV7-2 and TRBJ1-2, with 7 nucleotides matching TRBD1. The CDR3 region is CASSLRDRDYGYTF. The CDR3 DNA reads TGTGCCAGCAGCTTACGCGACAGGGACTATGGCTACACCTTC.